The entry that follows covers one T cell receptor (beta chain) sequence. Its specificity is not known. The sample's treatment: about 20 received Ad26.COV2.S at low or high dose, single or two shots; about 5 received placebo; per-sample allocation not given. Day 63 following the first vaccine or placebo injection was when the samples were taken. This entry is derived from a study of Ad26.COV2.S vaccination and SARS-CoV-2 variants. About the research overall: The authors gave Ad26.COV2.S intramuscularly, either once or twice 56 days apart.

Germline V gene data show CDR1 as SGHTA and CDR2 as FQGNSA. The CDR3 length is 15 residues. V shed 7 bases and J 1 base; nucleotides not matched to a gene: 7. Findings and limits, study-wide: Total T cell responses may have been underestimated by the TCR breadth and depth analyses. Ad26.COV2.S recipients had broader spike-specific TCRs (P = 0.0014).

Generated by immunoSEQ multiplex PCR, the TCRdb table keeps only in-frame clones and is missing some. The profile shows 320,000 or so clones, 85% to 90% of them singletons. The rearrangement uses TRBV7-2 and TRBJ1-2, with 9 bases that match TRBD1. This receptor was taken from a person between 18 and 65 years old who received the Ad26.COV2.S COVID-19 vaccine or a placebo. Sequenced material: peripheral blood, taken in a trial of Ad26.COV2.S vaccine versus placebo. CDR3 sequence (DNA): TGTGCCAGCAATCCACAGGGGGCTAATAACTATGGCTACACCTTC. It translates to CASNPQGANNYGYTF.